Listed here is a single T cell receptor (beta chain). The antigen is not known. The data derive from a study of OX40 agonist ivuxolimab in advanced cancers. Study-wide background: The group had a mean age of 60 years, ranged from about 23 to 85, and was 80% to 90% male. Regarding the study as a whole: Expanded clones tended on average to be more numerous among CD8+ T cells than CD4+.

The protocol was immunoSEQ multiplex PCR, while the TCRdb copy is restricted to in-frame clones and leaves out a portion. The data hold some 53,000 clones, with roughly 94% observed a single time. This receptor was obtained from an adult with an advanced solid tumor such as melanoma, head and neck, liver or kidney cancer. The sequences come from CD4+ or CD8+ T cells sorted from blood, collected in a trial of the OX40 agonist ivuxolimab.

The CDR3 loop is CASSGSTSGSYEQYF. In DNA, the CDR3 is TGTGCCAGCAGCGGGTCGACTAGCGGGAGCTACGAGCAGTACTTC. The gene calls are TRBV9 and TRBJ2-7, with 12 bases fitting TRBD2. Trimming removed 3 bases from V and 3 bases from J; junction bases left unmatched: 4. The CDR3 is 15 residues long. CDR1 is SGDLS and CDR2 is YYNGEE in the germline V gene.